The entry below describes one TCR beta chain. What this receptor recognizes is not known. Base quality data are lacking; no much larger clone is found one base away. The data originate from a study of blood T cell repertoires in COVID-19 (TCRdb year 2020). Concerning the study at large: The collaborator samples originated in the United States, Italy and Spain and spanned the acute and convalescent phases of COVID-19. The material from the prospective study consisted of cDNA or gDNA derived from T cells, B-cell-depleted T cells, or PBMCs. Samples came from the ongoing ImmuneRACE study (first 160 participants) plus 1,254 subjects from 6 global collaborators. Where available, HLA class I and class II types were taken from metadata supplied by the sample provider and were not determined by assay-based typing. Subjects who had been exposed to COVID-19, were actively infected with it, or had recovered from it provided the deeply sampled blood TCRbeta repertoires that made up the dataset. Nearly every sample came with metadata listing a de-identified subject ID, COVID-19 status, age in years and sex. The repertoires were made available in a free public database intended to serve as a resource for research on the immune response to SARS-CoV-2. General findings and caveats noted by the study authors: Clinical and demographic metadata were provided uncurated, with the amount varying by source and participant.

Enrolling through a virtual design, the prospective study's participants ranged in age from roughly 18 to 95 years and lived across about two dozen United States geographic areas. In the prospective study, participants were assigned to cohorts based on the clinical history participants reported in a screening survey and a study questionnaire. A participant counted as exposed if, within 2 weeks of entering the study, that participant had been in contact with someone who had a PCR-confirmed or clinician-diagnosed COVID-19 case. In the prospective study, whole blood, serum and a nasopharyngeal or oropharyngeal swab were collected from each participant by mobile phlebotomists. Over a roughly 2-month period, participants in the prospective study had the option of providing additional blood draws and questionnaires. Prospective study blood samples were shipped either frozen or at room temperature before DNA extraction.

TCRbeta CDR3 regions were amplified from genomic DNA using the immunoSEQ Assay, a bias-controlled multiplex PCR. The study's own analysis went as follows. Within the assay, amplification of reference gene primers was used to estimate how many nucleated cells each sample contained. To quantify the absolute abundance of each unique TCRbeta CDR3 rearrangement, sequence reads were collapsed and filtered. Productive Simpson clonality was computed per sample as the square root of Simpson's diversity index over productive rearrangements. The table was pulled from immuneACCESS by TCRdb, which kept in-frame rearrangements only. Such tables lose some clones; where checked, under half of the loss comes from unresolved V genes, and the rest has no known cause. That table supplies the V and J calls and clone size; D and trimming were determined from the DNA. This sample has hundreds of thousands of clones in its table, and around 83% of those were observed once. Approximately 5% of the sample belongs to the ten largest clones.

The junction shows trimming of 10 bases on V and 3 bases on J, and the gene matches do not reach 7 bases of it. Spanning cysteine to phenylalanine, the CDR3 consists of 13 amino acids. Only the CDR3 region is kept as DNA, spanning 39 bases read in frame from base 1. The germline V gene (reference sequence) supplies CDR1 LNHDA and CDR2 SQIVND. Recombination joined TRBV19 with TRBJ2-7, with TRBD1 matching 9 junction bases. The specimen was PBMCs or T cells enriched from blood (not recorded which). The clonotype originates from a man aged 40-49 years who had been exposed to COVID-19. The DNA reads TGTGCCACTAAAGGGACAGGGATCTACGAGCAGTACTTC. It encodes CATKGTGIYEQYF.